The rows below give T cell receptor beta chains drawn from one sample of a study of blood T cell repertoires in COVID-19. Some clones are missing from TCRdb's copy, which holds only in-frame ones; the method was immunoSEQ multiplex PCR. The sample shows some 460,000 clones, more than 85% of them seen only once. Sequencing was performed on peripheral blood. The receptors were gathered from a woman aged 25-40 years with acute or convalescent COVID-19. Each CDR3 is given with its conserved first and last residue. Each record gives: J gene, V gene, clone size, D gene, CDR3 DNA, CDR3 protein. A D gene is named only where the DNA matches it firmly. Rows may omit the clone size; those that give it use once, few, many or a size class.

J: TRBJ2-2; V: TRBV7-9; size: NA; D: NA; DNA: TGTGCCAGCAGCCCGCCGGGTGCGGCGGGCACCGGGGAGCTGTTTTTT; CDR3: CASSPPGAAGTGELFF
J: TRBJ1-1; V: TRBV6-5; size: NA; D: NA; DNA: TGTGCCAGCCAACTTACAGGGTTTTCCACTGAAGCTTTCTTT; CDR3: CASQLTGFSTEAFF
J: TRBJ1-2; V: TRBV4-1; size: NA; D: NA; DNA: TGCGCCAGCAGCCAACTCGGGACATCTGATGGCTACACCTTC; CDR3: CASSQLGTSDGYTF
J: TRBJ2-1; V: TRBV24-1; size: NA; D: TRBD2; DNA: TGTGCCGCACAGACTAGCGGGGGCCCCAATGAGCAGTTCTTC; CDR3: CAAQTSGGPNEQFF
J: TRBJ2-5; V: TRBV27; size: NA; D: NA; DNA: TGTGCCAGCAGTTTAAGCCGATTGGAGACCCAGTACTTC; CDR3: CASSLSRLETQYF
J: TRBJ1-1; V: TRBV7-9; size: many; D: NA; DNA: TGTGCCAGCAGCTTAAGCCGCTCGAACACTGAAGCTTTCTTT; CDR3: CASSLSRSNTEAFF
J: TRBJ2-2; V: TRBV7-9; size: NA; D: NA; DNA: TGTGCCAGCTCGAAGACAGATAACACCGGGGAGCTGTTTTTT; CDR3: CASSKTDNTGELFF
J: TRBJ1-5; V: TRBV28; size: NA; D: NA; DNA: TGTGCCAGCACCGTCAGCAATCAGCCCCAGCATTTT; CDR3: CASTVSNQPQHF
J: TRBJ2-3; V: TRBV7-8; size: few; D: TRBD2; DNA: TGTGCCAGCAGCTTAGTTAGCGGGGGGGAGACAGATACGCAGTATTTT; CDR3: CASSLVSGGETDTQYF
J: TRBJ2-7; V: TRBV19; size: NA; D: TRBD1; DNA: TGTGCCAGTAAAGGCAGGGGGCTATACGAGCAGTACTTC; CDR3: CASKGRGLYEQYF
J: TRBJ1-6; V: TRBV30; size: NA; D: TRBD1; DNA: TGTGCCTGGATAGGTAACACCGGGACAGGGGCTTTTTCACCCCTCCACTTT; CDR3: CAWIGNTGTGAFSPLHF
J: TRBJ1-3; V: TRBV28; size: few; D: TRBD1; DNA: TGTGCCAGCAGTTCCCCGACAGGGGGCACTGGAAACACCATATATTTT; CDR3: CASSSPTGGTGNTIYF
J: TRBJ1-6; V: TRBV6-5; size: once; D: TRBD1; DNA: TGTGCCAGCAGTTACGGGACAGGCTCCTATAATTCACCCCTCCACTTT; CDR3: CASSYGTGSYNSPLHF
J: TRBJ1-2; V: TRBV27; size: NA; D: TRBD1; DNA: TGTGCCAGCAGTTTAGGGACAGGGCAAGGCTACACCTTC; CDR3: CASSLGTGQGYTF
J: TRBJ1-5; V: TRBV4-1; size: NA; D: NA; DNA: TGCGCCAGCAGCCAAGCTCCTGACAGACCCAATCAGCCCCAGCATTTT; CDR3: CASSQAPDRPNQPQHF
J: TRBJ1-1; V: TRBV30; size: NA; D: NA; DNA: TGTGCCTGGAGTTATAGCGGGAACACTGAAGCTTTCTTT; CDR3: CAWSYSGNTEAFF
J: TRBJ2-2; V: TRBV2; size: NA; D: TRBD1; DNA: TGTGCCAGCGGGACAGAGACCGGGGAGCTGTTTTTT; CDR3: CASGTETGELFF
J: TRBJ1-1; V: TRBV5-1; size: once; D: NA; DNA: TGCGCCAGCAGCTTGGCGGGGTCTGTGAACACTGAAGCTTTCTTT; CDR3: CASSLAGSVNTEAFF
J: TRBJ1-6; V: TRBV15; size: NA; D: NA; DNA: TGTGCCACCAGCAGAGATCTGGGGGAGGGTTCACCCCTCCACTTT; CDR3: CATSRDLGEGSPLHF
J: TRBJ2-3; V: TRBV20-1; size: NA; D: NA; DNA: TGCAGTGCCACGGGAGATACGCAGTATTTT; CDR3: CSATGDTQYF
J: TRBJ2-1; V: TRBV2; size: NA; D: TRBD2; DNA: TGTGCCAGCAAGAGGCTAGCGGGGGCCTGGGATGAGCAGTTCTTC; CDR3: CASKRLAGAWDEQFF
J: TRBJ2-1; V: TRBV18; size: NA; D: NA; DNA: TGTGCCAGCTCACCCCAGGTGGAGCAGTTCTTC; CDR3: CASSPQVEQFF
J: TRBJ2-1; V: TRBV19; size: few; D: NA; DNA: TGTGCCAGTAGTATAGGAGTGTTAGATGAGCAGTTCTTC; CDR3: CASSIGVLDEQFF
J: TRBJ2-5; V: TRBV4-1; size: NA; D: TRBD2; DNA: TGCGCCAGCAGCCAAGTAGCGGGGGGCCAAGAGACCCAGTACTTC; CDR3: CASSQVAGGQETQYF
J: TRBJ2-1; V: TRBV9; size: NA; D: NA; DNA: TGTGCCAGCAGCGGGGTAGGGGATGAGCAGTTCTTC; CDR3: CASSGVGDEQFF
J: TRBJ2-4; V: TRBV4-2; size: few; D: NA; DNA: TGTGCCAGCAGCCAAGGGGGAGCGAAAAACATTCAGTACTTC; CDR3: CASSQGGAKNIQYF
J: TRBJ2-5; V: TRBV9; size: NA; D: TRBD2; DNA: TGTGCCAGCAGCGTAGGACTAGCGGGGGTTGAGACCCAGTACTTC; CDR3: CASSVGLAGVETQYF
J: TRBJ2-1; V: TRBV24-1; size: NA; D: TRBD1; DNA: TGTGCCACCAGTGATCCTGAAAATCCGGGACAGGTATACAATGAGCAGTTCTTC; CDR3: CATSDPENPGQVYNEQFF
J: TRBJ1-2; V: TRBV4-1; size: NA; D: NA; DNA: TGCGCCAGCAGCCAAGAGATCGGCGTGCGGTATGGCTACACCTTC; CDR3: CASSQEIGVRYGYTF
J: TRBJ1-1; V: TRBV19; size: NA; D: TRBD1; DNA: TGTGCCAGTAGTATGGACGGACAGGGCGGGTATTTGGCTTTCTTT; CDR3: CASSMDGQGGYLAFF
J: TRBJ2-3; V: TRBV7-6; size: NA; D: NA; DNA: TGTGCCAGCAGCGGAGGGATCGGGGGTAGGGATACGCAGTATTTT; CDR3: CASSGGIGGRDTQYF
J: TRBJ1-1; V: TRBV5-1; size: few; D: NA; DNA: TGCGCCAGCAGCCGACCGGACACTAACACTGAAGCTTTCTTT; CDR3: CASSRPDTNTEAFF
J: TRBJ2-4; V: TRBV3-1/TRBV3-2; size: NA; D: NA; DNA: TGTGCCAGCAGCCAAGGTCACAGCGCCAAAAACATTCAGTACTTC; CDR3: CASSQGHSAKNIQYF
J: TRBJ2-2; V: TRBV4-1; size: NA; D: TRBD2; DNA: TGCGCCAGCAGCCAAGTCCTAGCGGGGGGCCGGTTTGTCGGGGAGCTGTTTTTT; CDR3: CASSQVLAGGRFVGELFF
J: TRBJ2-3; V: TRBV7-3; size: NA; D: TRBD2; DNA: TGTGCCAGCAACCAACCCGGGACTAGTCCTGATACGCAGTATTTT; CDR3: CASNQPGTSPDTQYF
J: TRBJ2-7; V: TRBV28; size: NA; D: NA; DNA: TGTGCCAGCAGTTCTACGCCCTACGAGCAGTACTTC; CDR3: CASSSTPYEQYF
J: TRBJ2-2; V: TRBV3-1/TRBV3-2; size: NA; D: TRBD2; DNA: TGTGCCAGCAGCCCCCTTCGGGTGGTAGCGGGGGGGTTGGCCACCGGGGAGCTGTTTTTT; CDR3: CASSPLRVVAGGLATGELFF
J: TRBJ1-1; V: TRBV30; size: NA; D: NA; DNA: TGTGCCTGGAGTGTAAGGGGGGGCGTAGAGACTGAAGCTTTCTTT; CDR3: CAWSVRGGVETEAFF
J: TRBJ2-3; V: TRBV6-5; size: NA; D: TRBD2; DNA: TGTGCCAGCAGTTACTCGATTGCGGGGGTAAAAGATACGCAGTATTTT; CDR3: CASSYSIAGVKDTQYF
J: TRBJ2-7; V: TRBV7-3; size: many; D: TRBD1; DNA: TGTGCCAGCAGCTCGTTAGACAGGGGAGTTGACGAGCAGTACTTC; CDR3: CASSSLDRGVDEQYF
J: TRBJ1-1; V: TRBV10-1; size: NA; D: NA; DNA: TGCGCCAGCTCCAGTAACAGGCCTGAAGCTTTCTTT; CDR3: CASSSNRPEAFF
J: TRBJ2-1; V: TRBV7-8; size: NA; D: TRBD1; DNA: TGTGCCAGCAGCTCCACAGGGGGCGTTTACAATGAGCAGTTCTTC; CDR3: CASSSTGGVYNEQFF
J: TRBJ1-2; V: TRBV12-3/TRBV12-4; size: NA; D: NA; DNA: TGTGCCAGCAGTTTGCAGGGCCCTTATGGCTACACCTTC; CDR3: CASSLQGPYGYTF
J: TRBJ1-1; V: TRBV27; size: NA; D: NA; DNA: TGTGCCAGCAGTCAAGGGGACACTGAAGCTTTCTTT; CDR3: CASSQGDTEAFF
J: TRBJ1-6; V: TRBV25-1; size: NA; D: NA; DNA: TGTGCCAGCAGTTATTTCGATTCACCCCTCCACTTT; CDR3: CASSYFDSPLHF
J: TRBJ2-3; V: TRBV3-1/TRBV3-2; size: NA; D: NA; DNA: TGTGCCAGCAGCCAAGACCTTAGCGGTACCACAGATACGCAGTATTTT; CDR3: CASSQDLSGTTDTQYF